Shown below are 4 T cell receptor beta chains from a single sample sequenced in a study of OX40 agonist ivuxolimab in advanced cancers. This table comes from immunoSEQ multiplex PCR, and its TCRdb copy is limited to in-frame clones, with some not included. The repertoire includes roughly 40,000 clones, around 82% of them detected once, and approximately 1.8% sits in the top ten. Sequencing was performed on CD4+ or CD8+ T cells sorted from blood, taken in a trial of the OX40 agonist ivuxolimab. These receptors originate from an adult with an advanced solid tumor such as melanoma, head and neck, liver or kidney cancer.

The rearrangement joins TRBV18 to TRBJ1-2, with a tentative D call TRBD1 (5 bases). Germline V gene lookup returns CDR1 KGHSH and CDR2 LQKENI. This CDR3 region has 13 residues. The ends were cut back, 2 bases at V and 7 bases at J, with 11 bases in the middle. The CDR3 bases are TGTGCCAGCTCACCAGACAGTACTTCTGGCTACACCTTC. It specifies CASSPDSTSGYTF.

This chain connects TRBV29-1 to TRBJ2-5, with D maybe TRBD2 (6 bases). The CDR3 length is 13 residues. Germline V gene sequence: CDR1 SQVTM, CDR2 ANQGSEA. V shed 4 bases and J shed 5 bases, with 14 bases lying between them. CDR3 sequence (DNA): TGCAGCGTTGTATGGGGGGTCATGGAGACCCAGTACTTC. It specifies CSVVWGVMETQYF.

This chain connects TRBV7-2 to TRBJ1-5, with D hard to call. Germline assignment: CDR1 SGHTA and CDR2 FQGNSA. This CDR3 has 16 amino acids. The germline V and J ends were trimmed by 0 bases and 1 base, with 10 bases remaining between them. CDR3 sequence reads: CASSLAGRFSNQPQHF. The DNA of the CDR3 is TGTGCCAGCAGCTTAGCCGGCAGATTCAGCAATCAGCCCCAGCATTTT.

The CDR3 is CASSGSGNTIYF. CDR3 coding DNA: TGTGCCAGCAGCGGCTCTGGAAACACCATATATTTT. The chain combines TRBV9 with TRBJ1-3; D not resolved. The germline V and J ends were trimmed by 3 bases and 0 bases, with 1 base remaining between them. The CDR3 contains 12 residues. Germline V gene sequence: CDR1 SGDLS, CDR2 YYNGEE.